This T cell receptor beta chain stems from a study of glioma-infiltrating T cells. This clonotype was seen ten or more times. The antigen is unknown. The iRepertoire nested amplicon-rescue multiplex PCR amplified TCR alpha and beta CDR3s from RNA. TCRdb reanalysed the multiplex PCR reads using MiXCR and keeps one entry per CDR3 protein. Found here are roughly 120,000 distinct CDR3 sequences, roughly 20% of them singletons; the top ten hold 13% to 15%. Points from the study as a whole: Non-neoplastic patients had below-expected tissue-blood divergence, while all gliomas exceeded expectation. Tissue and blood shared very few CDR3 sequences.

V was clipped by 4 bases and J by 5 bases; unmatched bases: 4. This CDR3 is 13 amino acids long. Germline V gives CDR1 SGHTA, CDR2 FQGNSA. The sequence derives from a human donor with low-grade glioma or glioblastoma, undergoing nonglioma brain surgery, or in good health (not recorded which). This chain uses TRBV7-2 with TRBJ2-7; 8 nucleotides align to TRBD2. The sequencing sample was made of glioma tissue, nonneoplastic brain tissue, or PBMCs (not recorded which). The DNA for the CDR3 is TGTGCCAGCAGCTATAGGGGACTAGACGAGCAGTACTTC. Translated, it gives CASSYRGLDEQYF.